The clone carrying this T cell receptor (beta chain) was recorded at least ten times. Unique molecular identifiers were present on cDNA, and template switching added a universal primer site. MiXCR was run by TCRdb on the 5' RACE reads, yielding one entry per CDR3 protein. The sample holds just under 650,000 distinct CDR3 sequences, 7% to 7.5% seen once. This entry comes from a study of identical twins. The CDR3 runs 12 residues. V dropped 7 bases and J dropped 6 bases, with 10 bases sitting between them. Germline V CDR1 and CDR2: SGDLS, YYNGEE. The same data also contributed to another study, on yellow fever vaccine responses in identical twins.

The receptor was derived from a woman between 18 and 30 years old in good health. This chain joins TRBV9 and TRBJ2-2, with unresolved D. What was sequenced was PBMCs. CDR3 in DNA: TGTGCCAGCTCACTTAACGCCGGGGAGCTGTTTTTT. Residues: CASSLNAGELFF.